This T cell receptor beta chain was sequenced in a study of beta chain features in type 1 diabetes. The study's findings and limits: Sequencing used cDNA, and cells with high TCR expression could therefore be over-represented.

Worth noting for this clone: The antigen remains unidentified.

What was sequenced were expressed TCRB transcripts, since all of the isolated RNA had been reverse transcribed. Only in-frame clones appear in the TCRdb table, and some are missing; sequencing was by immunoSEQ multiplex PCR. The sample carries more than 8,500 clones, around 78% recorded once. The CDR3 contains 14 residues. Germline CDR1 reads MNHNS; CDR2 reads SASEGT. The ends lost 6 bases at V and 6 bases at J; junction bases unmatched: 8. This TCR derives from a young woman in good health. The rearrangement links TRBV6-1 to TRBJ2-7; 10 bases line up with TRBD1. Sequenced sample: Tregs from blood. The CDR3 nucleotides are TGTGCCAGCAGAGCCGGGACAGGGGTTGTCGAGCAGTACTTC. Translating it yields CASRAGTGVVEQYF.